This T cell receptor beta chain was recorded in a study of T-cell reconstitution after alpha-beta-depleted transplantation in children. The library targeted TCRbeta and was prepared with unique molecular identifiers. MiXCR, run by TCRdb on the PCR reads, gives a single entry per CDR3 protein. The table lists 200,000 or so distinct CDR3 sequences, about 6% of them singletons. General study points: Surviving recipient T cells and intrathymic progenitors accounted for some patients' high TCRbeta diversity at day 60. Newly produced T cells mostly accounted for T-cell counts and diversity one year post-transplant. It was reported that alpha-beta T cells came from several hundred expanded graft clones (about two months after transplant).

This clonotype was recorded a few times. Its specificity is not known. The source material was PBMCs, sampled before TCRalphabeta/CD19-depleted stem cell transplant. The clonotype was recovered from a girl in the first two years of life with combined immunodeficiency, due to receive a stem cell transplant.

This CDR3 reads CASSPYIRTSGKMATFNEQFF. The CDR3 coding sequence is TGTGCCAGCAGCCCCTACATCCGGACTAGCGGGAAAATGGCGACGTTCAATGAGCAGTTCTTC. V usage is TRBV4-2 and J usage is TRBJ2-1; 12 bases map to TRBD2. This CDR3 contains 21 residues. Trimming removed 4 bases from V and 6 bases from J; junction bases left unmatched: 22. Germline V gene sequence: CDR1 LGHNA, CDR2 YNFKEQ.